Presented here are 5 T cell receptor beta chains from one specimen sequenced in a study of T cell responses to AZD1222 COVID-19 vaccine. Profiling relied on immunoSEQ multiplex PCR, and the TCRdb table lists in-frame clones only, not all of them. This table has 66,000 or so clones, 79% appearing once. The sample in question was peripheral blood, obtained on day 0 of MenACWY control vaccination. The receptor set was obtained from an adult in good health.

This clone was seen only a few times. The chain recombines TRBV9 with TRBJ2-2; the match to TRBD1 covers 11 bases. This CDR3 is built from 17 residues. V dropped 0 bases and J dropped 11; count of bases not matched to a gene: 12. Germline CDR1 SGDLS, CDR2 YYNGEE. DNA for the CDR3: TGTGCCAGCAGCGTAGTTGAGCGGACAGGGGGCTTAGGAGAGCTGTTTTTT. Its translation: CASSVVERTGGLGELFF.

This clone was picked up a small number of times. The V and J genes are TRBV19 and TRBJ1-1; D possibly corresponds to TRBD1 (5 bases). Germline V gene sequence: CDR1 LNHDA, CDR2 SQIVND (reference sequence). V lost 4 bases and J lost 10, with 22 bases in between. The CDR3 covers 15 residues. CDR3 nucleotide sequence: TGTGCCAGTAGTACCCCCCCCCGGGGCCTAGGTCGAGCTTTCTTT. Its protein is CASSTPPRGLGRAFF.

The chain recombines TRBV6-5 with TRBJ1-5; 7 bases fit TRBD1. The germline V gene has CDR1 MNHEY and CDR2 SVGAGI. CDR3 length equals 15 residues. With 6 bases clipped from V and 1 base from J, the junction kept 6 bases outside the gene matches. The CDR3 sequence is CASSVTGDSNQPQHF. In nucleotides, the CDR3 is TGTGCCAGCAGCGTAACAGGGGACAGCAATCAGCCCCAGCATTTT.

The chain recombines TRBV5-4 with TRBJ2-7; 11 bases map to TRBD1. The length of the CDR3 is 16 residues. The V segment lost 0 bases and the J segment 2 bases; nucleotides outside the gene matches: 4. CDR1 and CDR2 (germline): SGHNT, YYREEE (reference sequence). The CDR3 sequence: CASSLGSGQGAYEQYF. CDR3 coding DNA: TGTGCCAGCAGCTTGGGTTCGGGACAGGGGGCCTACGAGCAGTACTTC.

The chain has TRBV30 and TRBJ1-5, with D hard to call. This CDR3 has 14 amino acids. Trimming shortened V by 4 bases and J by 3 bases, and 13 bases separated the two germline ends. Per the germline V gene, CDR1 is GTSNPN and CDR2 is SVGIG (reference sequence). The CDR3 reads CAWNKPGNNQPQHF. DNA for the CDR3: TGTGCCTGGAACAAACCGGGGAACAATCAGCCCCAGCATTTT. The variable domain in full, completed from reference TRBV30 and TRBJ1-5, reads SQTIHQWPATLVQPVGSPLSLECTVEGTSNPNLYWYRQAAGRGLQLLFYSVGIGQISSEVPQNLSASRPQDRQFILSSKKLLLSDSGFYLCAWNKPGNNQPQHFGDGTRLSIL.